This TCR beta chain was recovered during a study of graft-versus-host responses after intestinal transplantation. In the study overall: Anti-thymocyte globulin induction preceded two to three years of tacrolimus and steroid maintenance in all recipients. Study results and limitations: Marrow from the recipient contained GvH clones, some of which had appeared first in ileum or blood.

With 3 bases removed from V and 5 bases from J, the gap between germline ends came to 10 bases. CDR1 and CDR2 (germline): LGHNA, YSLEER. This CDR3 is built from 14 residues. Sequencing used immunoSEQ multiplex PCR; TCRdb keeps in-frame clones, though not all of them. This table holds more than 12,000 clones, 35% to 45% found once. Around 200,000 CFSE-labeled responder cells were plated with around 200,000 irradiated, violet-dye-labeled stimulator cells. CFSE-low proliferating responders, CD3+CD4+ and CD3+CD8+, were sorted post-reaction. By proportion, this clone is medium-sized. Sequences were derived from alloreactive CD8+ T cells from a mixed lymphocyte reaction culture, sampled before intestinal transplant. Subset meaning: CFSE-low proliferating T cells sorted from roughly six-day pre-transplant mixed lymphocyte reaction (GvH or HvG direction). This sequence joins TRBV4-3 and TRBJ2-2; D gene ambiguous. The receptor was isolated from a human patient who received an intestinal transplant. CDR3 loop: CASSQIDLTGELFF. CDR3 coding DNA: TGCGCCAGCAGCCAGATAGACTTGACCGGGGAGCTGTTTTTT.